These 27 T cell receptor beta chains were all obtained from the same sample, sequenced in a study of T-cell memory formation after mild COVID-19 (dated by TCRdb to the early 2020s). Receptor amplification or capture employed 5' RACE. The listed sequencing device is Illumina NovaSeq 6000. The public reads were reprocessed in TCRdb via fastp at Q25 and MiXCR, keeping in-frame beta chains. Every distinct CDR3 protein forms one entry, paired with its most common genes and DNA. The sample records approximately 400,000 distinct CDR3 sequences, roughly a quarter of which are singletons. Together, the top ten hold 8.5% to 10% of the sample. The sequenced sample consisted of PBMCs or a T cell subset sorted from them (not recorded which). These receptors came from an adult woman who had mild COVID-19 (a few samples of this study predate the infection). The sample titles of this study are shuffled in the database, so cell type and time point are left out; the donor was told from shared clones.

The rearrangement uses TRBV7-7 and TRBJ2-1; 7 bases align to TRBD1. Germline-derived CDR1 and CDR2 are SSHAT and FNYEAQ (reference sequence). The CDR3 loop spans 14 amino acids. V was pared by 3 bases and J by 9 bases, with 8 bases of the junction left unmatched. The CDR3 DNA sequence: TGTGCCAGCAGCTTGACAGGGTCATTCAGTGAGCAGTTCTTC. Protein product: CASSLTGSFSEQFF.

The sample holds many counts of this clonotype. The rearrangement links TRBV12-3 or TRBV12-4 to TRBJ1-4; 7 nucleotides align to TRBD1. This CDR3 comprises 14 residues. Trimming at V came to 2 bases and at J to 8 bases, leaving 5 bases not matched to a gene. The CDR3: CASSLRGLGEKLFF. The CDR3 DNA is TGTGCCAGCAGTTTAAGGGGGCTCGGAGAAAAACTGTTTTTT.

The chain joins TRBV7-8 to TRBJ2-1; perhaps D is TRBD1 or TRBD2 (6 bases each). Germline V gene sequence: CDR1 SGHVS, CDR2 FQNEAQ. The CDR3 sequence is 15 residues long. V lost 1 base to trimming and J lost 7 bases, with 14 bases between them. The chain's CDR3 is CASSLEGGNVNEQFF. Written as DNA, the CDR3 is TGTGCCAGCAGCTTAGAGGGGGGCAACGTGAATGAGCAGTTCTTC.

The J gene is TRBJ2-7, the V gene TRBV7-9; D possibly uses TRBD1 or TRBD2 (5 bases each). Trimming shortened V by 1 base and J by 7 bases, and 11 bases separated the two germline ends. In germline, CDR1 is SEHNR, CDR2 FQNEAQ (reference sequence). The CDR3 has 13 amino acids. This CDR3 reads CASSLGGELEQYF. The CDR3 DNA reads TGTGCCAGCAGCTTAGGAGGGGAGCTGGAGCAGTACTTC.

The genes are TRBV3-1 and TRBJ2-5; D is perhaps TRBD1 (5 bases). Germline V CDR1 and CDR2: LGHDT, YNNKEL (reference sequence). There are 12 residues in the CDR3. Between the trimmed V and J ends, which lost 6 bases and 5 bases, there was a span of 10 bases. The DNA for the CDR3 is TGTGCCAGCAGACAGGTTCCGGAGACCCAGTACTTC. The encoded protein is CASRQVPETQYF.

The CDR3 sequence is CASSPTINEQYF. The DNA of the CDR3 is TGTGCCAGCTCACCAACGATCAACGAGCAGTACTTC. This rearrangement joins TRBV18 to TRBJ2-7; D is unclear. Trimming shortened V by 2 bases and J by 5 bases, and 7 bases separated the two germline ends. The V gene's germline CDR1 is KGHSH and CDR2 LQKENI. The CDR3 has 12 amino acids.

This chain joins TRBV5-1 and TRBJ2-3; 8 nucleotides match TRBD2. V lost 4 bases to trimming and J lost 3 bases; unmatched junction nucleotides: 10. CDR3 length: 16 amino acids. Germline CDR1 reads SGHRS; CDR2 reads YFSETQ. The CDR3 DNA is TGCGCCAGCAGCGGTGGTCGACTAGCGTGGACAGATACGCAGTATTTT. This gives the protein CASSGGRLAWTDTQYF.

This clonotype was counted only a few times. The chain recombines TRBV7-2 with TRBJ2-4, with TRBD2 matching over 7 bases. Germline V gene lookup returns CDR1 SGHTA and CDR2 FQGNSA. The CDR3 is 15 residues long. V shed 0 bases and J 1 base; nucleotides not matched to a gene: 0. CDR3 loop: CASSLAGGAKNIQYF. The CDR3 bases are TGTGCCAGCAGCTTAGCGGGGGGGGCCAAAAACATTCAGTACTTC.

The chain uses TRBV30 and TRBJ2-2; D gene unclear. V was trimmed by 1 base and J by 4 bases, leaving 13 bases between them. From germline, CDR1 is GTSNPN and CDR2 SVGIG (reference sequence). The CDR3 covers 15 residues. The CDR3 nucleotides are TGTGCCTGGAGTGCACCCTACACGAGCACCGGGGAGCTGTTTTTT. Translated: CAWSAPYTSTGELFF.

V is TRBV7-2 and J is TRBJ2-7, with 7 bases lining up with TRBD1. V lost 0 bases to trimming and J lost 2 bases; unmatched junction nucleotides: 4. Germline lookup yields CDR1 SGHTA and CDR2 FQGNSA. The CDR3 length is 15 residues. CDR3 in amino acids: CASSLAGQYPYEQYF. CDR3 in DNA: TGTGCCAGCAGCTTAGCGGGACAGTACCCCTACGAGCAGTACTTC.

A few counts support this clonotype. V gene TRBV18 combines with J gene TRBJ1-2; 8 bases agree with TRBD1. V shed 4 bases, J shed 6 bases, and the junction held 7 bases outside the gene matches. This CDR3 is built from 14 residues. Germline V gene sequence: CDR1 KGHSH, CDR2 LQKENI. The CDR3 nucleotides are TGTGCCAGCTCACGATCTCAGGGGGCGGATGGCTACACCTTC. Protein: CASSRSQGADGYTF.

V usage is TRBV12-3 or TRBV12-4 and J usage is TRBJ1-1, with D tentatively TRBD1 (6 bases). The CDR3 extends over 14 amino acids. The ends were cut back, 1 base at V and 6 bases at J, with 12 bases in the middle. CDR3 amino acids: CASSLGRQGPEAFF. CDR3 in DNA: TGTGCCAGCAGTTTAGGGCGGCAGGGGCCTGAAGCTTTCTTT.

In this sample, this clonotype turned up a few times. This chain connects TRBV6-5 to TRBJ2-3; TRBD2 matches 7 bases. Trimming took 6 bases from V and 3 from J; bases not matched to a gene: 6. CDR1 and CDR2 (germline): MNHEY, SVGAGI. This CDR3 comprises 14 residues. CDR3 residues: CASRQPGGTDTQYF. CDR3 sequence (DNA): TGTGCCAGCAGGCAACCGGGGGGAACAGATACGCAGTATTTT.

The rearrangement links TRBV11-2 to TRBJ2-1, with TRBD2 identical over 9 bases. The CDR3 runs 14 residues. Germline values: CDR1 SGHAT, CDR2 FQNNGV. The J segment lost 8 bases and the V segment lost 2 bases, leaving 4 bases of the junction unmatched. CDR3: CASSLRLAGYEQFF. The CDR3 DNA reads TGTGCCAGCAGCTTACGGCTAGCGGGATATGAGCAGTTCTTC. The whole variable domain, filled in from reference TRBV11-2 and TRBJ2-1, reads EAGVAQSPRYKIIEKRQSVAFWCNPISGHATLYWYQQILGQGPKLLIQFQNNGVVDDSQLPKDRFSAERLKGVDSTLKIQPAKLEDSAVYLCASSLRLAGYEQFFGPGTRLTVL.

CDR3 in amino acids: CASSLALSSPPSKETQYF. The CDR3 coding sequence is TGTGCCAGCAGCTTAGCCCTGAGTAGCCCCCCTTCCAAAGAGACCCAGTACTTC. This chain joins TRBV11-3 and TRBJ2-5; D not certain. The germline V gene has CDR1 SGHNT and CDR2 YENEEA. The CDR3 contains 18 residues. Trimming removed 1 base from V and 3 bases from J, with 21 bases in between.

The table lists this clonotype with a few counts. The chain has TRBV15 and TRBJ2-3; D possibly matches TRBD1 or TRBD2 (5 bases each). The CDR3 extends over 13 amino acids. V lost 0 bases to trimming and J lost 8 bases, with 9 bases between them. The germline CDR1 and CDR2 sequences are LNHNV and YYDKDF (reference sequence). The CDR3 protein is CATSRDRGGTQYF. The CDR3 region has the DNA TGTGCCACCAGCAGAGATCGTGGGGGTACGCAGTATTTT.

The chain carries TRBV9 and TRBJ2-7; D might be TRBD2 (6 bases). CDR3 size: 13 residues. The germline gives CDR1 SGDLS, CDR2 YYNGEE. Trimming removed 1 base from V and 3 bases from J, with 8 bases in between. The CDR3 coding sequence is TGTGCCAGCAGCGTATACGGGGGCTACGAGCAGTACTTC. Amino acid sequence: CASSVYGGYEQYF.

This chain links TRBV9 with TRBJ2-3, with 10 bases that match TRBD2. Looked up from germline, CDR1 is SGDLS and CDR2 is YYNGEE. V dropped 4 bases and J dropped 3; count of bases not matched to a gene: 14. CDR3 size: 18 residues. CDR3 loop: CASSSNPSTSGFTDTQYF. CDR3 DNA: TGTGCCAGCAGCTCCAACCCGTCGACTAGCGGGTTTACAGATACGCAGTATTTT.

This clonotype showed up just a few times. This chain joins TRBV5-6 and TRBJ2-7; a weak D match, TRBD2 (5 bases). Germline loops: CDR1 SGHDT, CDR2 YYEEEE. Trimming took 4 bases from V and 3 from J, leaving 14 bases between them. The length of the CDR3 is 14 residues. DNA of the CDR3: TGTGCCAGCAGCCACCCCGCGGGTCTCTACGAGCAGTACTTC. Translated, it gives CASSHPAGLYEQYF.

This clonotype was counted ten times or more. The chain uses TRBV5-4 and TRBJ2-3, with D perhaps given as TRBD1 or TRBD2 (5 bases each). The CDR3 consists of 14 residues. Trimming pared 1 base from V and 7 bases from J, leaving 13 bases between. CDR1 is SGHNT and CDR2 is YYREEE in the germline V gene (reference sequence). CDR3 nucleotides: TGTGCCAGCAGCTTGAGGACCGGGACCCATACGCAGTATTTT. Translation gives CASSLRTGTHTQYF.

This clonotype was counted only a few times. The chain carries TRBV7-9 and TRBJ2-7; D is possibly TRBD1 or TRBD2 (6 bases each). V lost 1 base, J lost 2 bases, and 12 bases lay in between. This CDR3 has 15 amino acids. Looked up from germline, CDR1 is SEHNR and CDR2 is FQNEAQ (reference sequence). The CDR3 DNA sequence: TGTGCCAGCAGCTTAGGGCGGGACAAAGCCTACGAGCAGTACTTC. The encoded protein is CASSLGRDKAYEQYF.

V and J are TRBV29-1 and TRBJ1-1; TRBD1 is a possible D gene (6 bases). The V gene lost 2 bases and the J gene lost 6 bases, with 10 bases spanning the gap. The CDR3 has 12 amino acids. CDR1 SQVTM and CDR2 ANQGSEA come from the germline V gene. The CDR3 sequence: CSVERSGAEAFF. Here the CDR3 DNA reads TGCAGCGTTGAAAGGTCAGGGGCTGAAGCTTTCTTT.

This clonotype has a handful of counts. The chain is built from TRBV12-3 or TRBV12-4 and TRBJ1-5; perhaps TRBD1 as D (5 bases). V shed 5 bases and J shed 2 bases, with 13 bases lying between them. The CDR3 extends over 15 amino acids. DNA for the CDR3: TGTGCCAGCAGTCCCCGGGGGTATGGCAATCAGCCCCAGCATTTT. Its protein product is CASSPRGYGNQPQHF.

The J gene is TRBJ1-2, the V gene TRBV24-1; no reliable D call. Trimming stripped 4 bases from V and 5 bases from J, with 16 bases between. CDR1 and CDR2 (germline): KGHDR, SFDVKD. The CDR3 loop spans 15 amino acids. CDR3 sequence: CATSDSRTGGYGYTF. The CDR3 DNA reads TGTGCCACCAGTGACTCCAGGACTGGTGGGTATGGCTACACCTTC.

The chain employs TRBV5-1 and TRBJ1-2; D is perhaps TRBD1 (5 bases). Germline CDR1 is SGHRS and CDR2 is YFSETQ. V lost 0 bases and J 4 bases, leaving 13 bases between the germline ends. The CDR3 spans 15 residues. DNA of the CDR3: TGCGCCAGCAGCTTGGAGGGGCCCGGGGGCTATGGCTACACCTTC. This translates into CASSLEGPGGYGYTF.

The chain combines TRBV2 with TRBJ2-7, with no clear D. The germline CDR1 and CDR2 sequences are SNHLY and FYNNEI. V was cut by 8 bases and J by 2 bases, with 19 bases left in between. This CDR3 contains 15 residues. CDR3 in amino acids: CASSTRAPSPYEQYF. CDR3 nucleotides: TGTGCCAGCTCGACCCGGGCCCCTTCGCCCTACGAGCAGTACTTC.

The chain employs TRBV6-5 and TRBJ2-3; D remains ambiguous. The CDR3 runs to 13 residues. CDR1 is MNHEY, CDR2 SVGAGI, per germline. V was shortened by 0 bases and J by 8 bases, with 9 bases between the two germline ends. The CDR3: CASSYSGVATQYF. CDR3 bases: TGTGCCAGCAGTTACTCGGGCGTAGCTACGCAGTATTTT.